The T cell receptor beta chain under discussion was sequenced for a study of cytomegalovirus exposure and HLA in healthy donors (dated by TCRdb to the late 2010s). In the study overall: In an earlier analysis of fewer than 750 of the donors, about 270 Gb of sequence data and 120 million or so unique TCR beta sequences from about 190 million T cells were reported. An early release that covered about 600 HLA-typed donors contained approximately 300 gigabases of sequencing data and tens of millions of unique TCR sequences. Of the 398 genotyped donors, about 84% fell in the genetic ancestry cluster associated with self-reported Caucasian donors. The study was designed to test whether signatures of past pathogen exposure could be identified by cataloging public T cell receptors. The study profiled the T cell repertoires of more than 500 subjects by immunosequencing and related them to cytomegalovirus serostatus. A separate validation cohort of about 110 different subjects was used in addition to the 666-subject first cohort. To predict cytomegalovirus infection status, the study brought together high-throughput TCR immunosequencing, statistical association of individual TCRs with disease status, and machine learning. A later analysis re-examined previously published TCR beta repertoires from about 670 donors and added high-resolution HLA genotyping to investigate patterns of TCR occurrence. In the later analysis, no new phenotypic data were used to find candidate immune exposures; instead, reliance was placed on TCR beta sequences and their occurrence across donors. In an earlier analysis of around 540 of the donors, high-throughput TCR beta sequencing was used to judge whether each TCR beta V gene segment behaved as functional or pseudogenic. Donor age, sex, ethnicity and CMV serostatus were compiled together with the repertoire data. In a later genetic analysis, genome-wide SNP genotypes for about 55% of the roughly 700 donors were used, and that subset was treated as a discovery cohort. All discovery cohort repertoires had been generated on a single sequencing platform. Class I and class II HLA loci were covered by the typing at four-digit resolution. Typing coverage differed by locus: A, B, C, DRB1 and DQB1 were typed in about 620-640 donors, DQA1 in roughly 510, DPA1 in 600 to 610, and DPB1 in 400 to 490. About five DR-DQ haplotypes were treated as single units for association and clustering because of strong linkage in the cohort. Among 300 to 500 genotyped donors of the cohort, an average of about 240,000 unique TCR beta nucleotide sequences was sequenced per donor, of which approximately 19% were non-productive.

The protocol used for the library was the immunoSEQ multiplex PCR assay. For the multiplex PCR, a mixture combining 60 forward primers for TCR Vbeta segments and 13 reverse primers for TCR Jbeta segments was used. Amplification of the CDR3 region of rearranged TCR beta genes was performed with a multiplex PCR assay on genomic DNA. The amplified TCR beta libraries were sequenced on the Illumina HiSeq System as 87-base-pair reads. Concerning the study's data processing: A later analysis tallied tens of millions of unique TCR beta chains across the 666 repertoires, and approximately 9.9 million of those chains were shared by two or more donors. A nearest-neighbor algorithm error-corrected the raw reads and collapsed the reads into unique sequences, merging closely related sequences to remove PCR and sequencing errors. To assign V, D and J gene segments, CDR3 sequences were aligned to IMGT reference sequences. For a sequence to be retained, a match of at least six nucleotides to both a V gene segment and a J gene segment was required. Rearrangements were called productive when the CDR3 lacked stop codons and stayed in frame with V and J; all others were non-productive. CDR3 was defined according to IMGT convention as the region running from the second conserved V-encoded cysteine to the conserved J-encoded phenylalanine. Sequences without an unambiguous match to a single V gene segment were excluded from the earlier analysis of about 600 of the donors. In an earlier analysis of a few hundred of the donors, V segments were called functional above 56.7% productive rearrangements and were called segregating when the between-donor standard deviation exceeded 5%. A statistical classification framework was built to diagnose cytomegalovirus status from the catalog of TCR beta chain sequences. V and J gene assignment, in a later analysis, came from comparing TCR nucleotide sequences with IMGT/GENE-DB human TR gene sequences. The TCRdist pipeline was used in a later analysis to assign CDR3 sequences and most-parsimonious VDJ recombination scenarios. In a later analysis, each TCR beta chain was defined by its CDR3 amino acid sequence together with its V-gene family, and reads without a unique V-gene family were excluded. To address suspected cross-contamination and a sequencing artifact, a later analysis removed over 500 highly shared, low-generation-probability nucleotide sequences. For each public chain, a later analysis derived a clonal expansion index from normalized ranks of inferred template counts within each repertoire. A later analysis computed generation probabilities with a VDJ recombination model fitted to out-of-frame rearrangements, and checked the results against IGoR. Hypergeometric tests were used in a later analysis to score TCR-TCR, TCR-HLA and TCR-CMV co-occurrence, with a repertoire-size bias correction applied to the TCR pairs. In a later analysis, false discovery rates were estimated by permuting HLA or CMV assignments 20 times. A later analysis grouped co-occurring TCRs with DBSCAN, adding TCRdist sequence similarity when clustering within HLA-allele-positive subsets. Repertoires with fewer than 30,000 or more than 120,000 public chains were left out of co-occurrence clustering, as were five repertoires with anomalous nucleotide sharing. TCRdb provides this immuneACCESS table in a form limited to in-frame rearrangements. Some clones are lacking; in checked studies, under half of them reflect an unresolved V gene, and why the rest are absent is not known. V, J and clone size reflect that table, while D and trimming were determined from the DNA. This sample is represented by 170,000 or so clones; roughly 80% of them were singletons. The ten biggest clones cover roughly 13% of the sample.

The cohort comprised more than 550 healthy bone marrow donors. All cohort members were sampled while nominally healthy, although unrecorded immune exposures were likely present. The donor tested CMV seropositive and was one of the 289 seropositive cohort members. A peripheral blood sample was collected from each donor, and TCR beta sequencing was performed on peripheral blood mononuclear cells. Genomic DNA extraction from the blood cell samples was performed with the Qiagen DNeasy Blood Extraction Kit. General conclusions and limits of the study: Compared with the 666-donor mean, donors in an Asian-associated ancestry cluster had fewer N-insertions in productive TCRs, according to a later genetic analysis. In a later analysis, several top co-occurrence clusters were reported to appear linked to parvovirus B19, influenza, CMV and Epstein-Barr virus. Presence/absence analyses assumed roughly uniform sequencing depth across donors, an assumption that may not hold. A later analysis found that most CMV-associated TCR beta chains appeared HLA-restricted, with HLA associations seemingly driven largely by CMV exposure. The study gave a list of about 170 TCR beta chains associated with cytomegalovirus. In vitro tests confirmed that a few of the cytomegalovirus-associated TCR beta chains recognize cytomegalovirus antigens. A group of highly shared sequence variants was considered likely to be a technical artifact of the sequencing pipeline. Only TCR beta chains were sequenced in this cohort, and the absence of alpha or paired-chain data limited detectable features. In a later analysis, HLA-associated TCR beta chains showed more clonal expansion and lower generation probabilities than non-associated chains that were equally common. Linkage disequilibrium might explain the correlated functional status among segregating V segments, but an unknown experimental factor could not be ruled out. A later genetic analysis associated a missense DCLRE1C variant with V-gene and J-gene trimming of TCR beta chains, and an independent cohort replicated the association. The earlier analysis of approximately 560 of the donors excluded approximately 17 rarely observed V segments, including chromosome 9 orphons, because counts were too low. Specific HLA alleles were associated with over 15,000 TCR beta sequences at a false discovery rate of 0.05 in a later analysis. Across donors, most TCR sequences were observed very rarely, whereas some public TCRs were present in many individuals. Immune exposure information for the cohort was limited to CMV serostatus. According to the authors, the approach could potentially be generalized to other disease states and immunological phenotypes. Because HLA typing was missing for some donors at each locus, association tests included only the typed subset. When HLA alleles, especially DR and DQ, strongly co-occurred, TCR associations were difficult to assign to individual alleles. In both the original and validation cohorts, the classifier was reported to diagnose cytomegalovirus status with high specificity and sensitivity. Broadly in line with IMGT annotations, most TCR beta V segments showed up in productive rearrangements about 87% or about 30% of the time in an earlier analysis of 587 of the donors. A later analysis found that TCR association rates varied across HLA loci, with DRB1 alleles showing the most associated TCRs and HLA-C alleles the fewest. A further reported finding was that TCR beta sequences accurately predicted the HLA-A and HLA-B alleles for most subjects in the first cohort.

In the case of this clone: The specificity of this receptor is unknown. No qualities accompany the bases; no much larger clone lies one base away.

The sequence was collected from a woman aged 45-60 years in good health and CMV-seropositive. The sequencing input was PBMCs.

The nucleotide sequence is TGTGCCAGCAGCCCCTCCGACAGGGGGTACACCGGGGAGCTGTTTTTT. The encoded protein is CASSPSDRGYTGELFF. The rearrangement joined TRBV9 to TRBJ2-2; 9 central nucleotides agree with TRBD1. The CDR3 runs 16 residues from the cysteine to the phenylalanine. Only the CDR3 part of the read is kept: 48 bases, read in frame from the first base. CDR1 and CDR2 are drawn from the germline V gene: SGDLS, YYNGEE. V trim: 4 bases; J trim: 3 bases; unmatched bases: 7.